This T cell receptor (beta chain) was sequenced during a study of CXCR3-negative and CXCR3-positive naive CD8 T cells (dated by TCRdb to between 2017 and 2020). In the study overall: Some 150 million TRB reads were obtained in total, roughly 1.5 +/- 0.3 million reads per library. Data from 11 donors, pooled across two independent experiments, went into the diversity and physicochemical repertoire analyses. TRBV-TRBJ cluster analysis included naive subsets from a handful of donors and memory cells from 3 donors.

Each CD8+ T cell subset was flow-sorted in triplicate, with under 350,000 cells per subset placed directly into RLT lysis buffer. To keep memory contaminants out, a stringent definition of naive CD8+ T cells was applied: CD45RO-CCR7+CD27+CD95-. Standard density gradient centrifugation was used to isolate peripheral blood mononuclear cells from buffy coats. A FACSAria III was used to flow-sort naive CD8+ T cells into CXCR3-negative and CXCR3-positive populations. Total RNA was extracted from sorted cells with an RNeasy Mini Kit. What the study reported, not specific to this receptor: Within the same donor, TRBV-TRBJ usage looked similar between naive CXCR3-negative and CXCR3-positive cells, but memory cells had distinct patterns. Because surface CD5, which has been linked to self-reactivity in mice, was comparable between naive subsets, TCR interaction strength was also inferred from TRB CDR3 physicochemical properties. Repertoire diversity was comparably high in both naive subsets but much lower in memory CD8+ T cells. TRB CDR3s from CXCR3-positive naive cells showed higher hydrophobicity (lower Kidera factor 4), lower energy, and higher strength and volume indices than CXCR3-negative naive cells. CXCR3 expression partially decreased after cryopreservation, so most assays used freshly isolated PBMCs.

Via the germline V gene (reference sequence), CDR1 is DFQATT and CDR2 SNEGSKA. The CDR3 sequence holds 12 residues, the cysteine and phenylalanine included. The DNA is unrecorded. These reads were obtained on a NextSeq 550. The Human TCR Profiling Kit (MiLaboratory) was used to prepare UMI-labeled 5' RACE TRB cDNA libraries. cDNA synthesis used the entire amount of extracted RNA, and PCR amplification then used the entire amount of cDNA produced. Libraries were prepared in parallel with an identical number of PCR cycles. Per the original workflow: MIGEC and MiXCR extracted about 48,000 +/- 9,800 unique UMI-labeled TRB cDNA molecules per library, requiring at least two reads per UMI. On average, approximately 40,000 +/- 10,000 functional in-frame TRB CDR3 nucleotide clonotypes lacking stop codons were found per library. After downsampling to 5000 UMI-labeled TRB molecules per sample, diversity metrics such as normalized Shannon-Wiener and Chao1 were calculated in VDJtools. For the central five CDR3 residues, VDJtools calculated physicochemical properties weighted by clonotype size, namely interaction energy, strength, volume and Kidera factor 4. The reads were reprocessed in TCRdb, with one entry per CDR3 protein sequence and no accompanying DNA. The V and J calls were determined by TCRdb, not by the authors. For this sample, the table gives approximately 100,000 distinct CDR3 sequences. The top ten clones comprise more than 0.3% of the sample.

Comment on this clonotype: The clone's antigen remains unknown.

This receptor chain uses TRBV20-1 and TRBJ2-7; lacking DNA, the TRBD2 call made by TCRdb goes unchecked. This TCR was recovered from a human donor in good health. Some clones in this sample may be carry-over from other donors' samples. Sequenced: naive CXCR3+ CD8+ T cells from blood. The cell subset or site label, as the study defines it: CD45RO-CCR7+CD27+CD95- naive CD8+ T cells expressing CXCR3 (TNR3+). The CDR3 amino acid sequence is: CSGLAGIYEQYF.